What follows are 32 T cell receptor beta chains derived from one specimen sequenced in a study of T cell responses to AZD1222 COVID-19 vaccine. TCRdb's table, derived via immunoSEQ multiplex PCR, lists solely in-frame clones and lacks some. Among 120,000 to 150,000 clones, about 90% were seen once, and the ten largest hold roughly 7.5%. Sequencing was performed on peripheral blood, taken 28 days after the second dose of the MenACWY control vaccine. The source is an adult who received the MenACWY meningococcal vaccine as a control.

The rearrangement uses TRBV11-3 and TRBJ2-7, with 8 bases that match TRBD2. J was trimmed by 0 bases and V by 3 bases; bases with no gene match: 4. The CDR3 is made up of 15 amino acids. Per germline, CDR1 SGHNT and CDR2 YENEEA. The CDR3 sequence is CASSFGGGSSYEQYF. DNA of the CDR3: TGTGCCAGCAGCTTTGGCGGGGGGAGCTCCTACGAGCAGTACTTC.

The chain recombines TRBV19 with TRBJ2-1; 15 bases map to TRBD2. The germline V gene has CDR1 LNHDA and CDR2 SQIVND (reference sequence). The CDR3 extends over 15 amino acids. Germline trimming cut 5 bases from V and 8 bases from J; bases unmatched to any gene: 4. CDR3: CASSGGLAGGHEQFF. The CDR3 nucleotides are TGTGCCAGTAGTGGGGGACTAGCGGGAGGACATGAGCAGTTCTTC.

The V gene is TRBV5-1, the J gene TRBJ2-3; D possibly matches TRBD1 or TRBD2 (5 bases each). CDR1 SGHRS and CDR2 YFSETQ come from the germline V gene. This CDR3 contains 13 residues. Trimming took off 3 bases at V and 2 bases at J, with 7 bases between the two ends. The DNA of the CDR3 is TGCGCCAGCAGCTCCGGGACCACAGATACGCAGTATTTT. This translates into CASSSGTTDTQYF.

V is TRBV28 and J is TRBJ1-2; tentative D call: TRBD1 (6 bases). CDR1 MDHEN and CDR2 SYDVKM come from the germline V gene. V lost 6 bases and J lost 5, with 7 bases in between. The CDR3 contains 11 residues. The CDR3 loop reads CASSQGYGYTF. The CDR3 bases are TGTGCCAGCAGCCAGGGGTATGGCTACACCTTC.

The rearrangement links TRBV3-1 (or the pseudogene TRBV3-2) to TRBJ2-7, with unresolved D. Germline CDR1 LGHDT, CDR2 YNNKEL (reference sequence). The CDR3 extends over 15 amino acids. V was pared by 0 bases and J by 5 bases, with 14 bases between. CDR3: CASSQDLVPRDEQYF. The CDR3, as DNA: TGTGCCAGCAGCCAAGATTTGGTCCCACGGGACGAGCAGTACTTC.

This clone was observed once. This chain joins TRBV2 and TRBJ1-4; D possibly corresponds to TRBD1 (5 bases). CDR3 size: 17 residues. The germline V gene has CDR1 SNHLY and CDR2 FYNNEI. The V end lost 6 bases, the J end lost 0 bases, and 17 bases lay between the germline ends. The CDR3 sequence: CASREQDYGATNEKLFF. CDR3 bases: TGTGCCAGCAGGGAACAGGATTACGGGGCAACTAATGAAAAACTGTTTTTT.

The CDR3 protein is CASSQDHRGNEKLFF. DNA of the CDR3: TGCGCCAGCAGCCAAGATCACAGGGGGAATGAAAAACTGTTTTTT. V gene TRBV4-3 combines with J gene TRBJ1-4; 8 nucleotides match TRBD1. V gave up 0 bases and J gave up 5 bases; unmatched junction bases: 2. Germline values: CDR1 LGHNA, CDR2 YSLEER. The CDR3 has 15 residues.

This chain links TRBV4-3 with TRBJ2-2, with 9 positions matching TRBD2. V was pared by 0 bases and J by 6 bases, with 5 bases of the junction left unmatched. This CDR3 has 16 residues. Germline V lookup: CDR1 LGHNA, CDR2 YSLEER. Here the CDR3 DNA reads TGCGCCAGCAGCCAAGACCTTGCTAGCGGGGCCGGGGAGCTGTTTTTT. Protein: CASSQDLASGAGELFF.

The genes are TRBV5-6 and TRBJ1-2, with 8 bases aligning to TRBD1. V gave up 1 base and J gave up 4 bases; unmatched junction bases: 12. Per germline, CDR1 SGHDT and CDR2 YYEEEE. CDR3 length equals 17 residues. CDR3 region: CASSLQSRDRIRYGYTF. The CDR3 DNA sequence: TGTGCCAGCAGCTTGCAGTCCCGGGACAGGATCCGCTATGGCTACACCTTC. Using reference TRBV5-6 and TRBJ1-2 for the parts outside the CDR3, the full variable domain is DAGVTQSPTHLIKTRGQQVTLRCSPKSGHDTVSWYQQALGQGPQFIFQYYEEEERQRGNFPDRFSGHQFPNYSSELNVNALLLGDSALYLCASSLQSRDRIRYGYTFGSGTRLTVV.

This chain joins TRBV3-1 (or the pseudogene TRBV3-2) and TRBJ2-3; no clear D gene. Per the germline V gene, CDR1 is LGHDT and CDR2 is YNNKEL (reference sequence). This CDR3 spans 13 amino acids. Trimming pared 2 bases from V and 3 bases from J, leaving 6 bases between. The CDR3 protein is CASSQLSTDTQYF. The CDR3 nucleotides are TGTGCCAGCAGCCAACTCAGTACAGATACGCAGTATTTT.

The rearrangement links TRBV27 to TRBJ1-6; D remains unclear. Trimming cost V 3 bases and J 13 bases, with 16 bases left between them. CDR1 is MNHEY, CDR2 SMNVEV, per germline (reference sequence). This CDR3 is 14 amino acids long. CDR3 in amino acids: CASSFSGRGFPLHF. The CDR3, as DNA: TGTGCCAGCAGTTTTTCCGGACGGGGATTCCCCCTCCACTTT.

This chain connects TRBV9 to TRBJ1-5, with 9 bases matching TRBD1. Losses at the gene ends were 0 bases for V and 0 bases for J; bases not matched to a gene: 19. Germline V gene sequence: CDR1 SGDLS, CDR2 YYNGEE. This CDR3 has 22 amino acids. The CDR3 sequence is CASSVDLGVAGQGLYSNQPQHF. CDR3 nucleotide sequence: TGTGCCAGCAGCGTAGATTTAGGGGTGGCGGGACAGGGCCTCTATAGCAATCAGCCCCAGCATTTT.

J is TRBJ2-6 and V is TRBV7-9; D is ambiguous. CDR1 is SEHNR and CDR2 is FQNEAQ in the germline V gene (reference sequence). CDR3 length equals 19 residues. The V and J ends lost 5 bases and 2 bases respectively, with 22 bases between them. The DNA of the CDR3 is TGTGCCAGCAGCCCGAAGAAGGGTAAGGTTACGACTGGGGCCAACGTCCTGACTTTC. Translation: CASSPKKGKVTTGANVLTF.

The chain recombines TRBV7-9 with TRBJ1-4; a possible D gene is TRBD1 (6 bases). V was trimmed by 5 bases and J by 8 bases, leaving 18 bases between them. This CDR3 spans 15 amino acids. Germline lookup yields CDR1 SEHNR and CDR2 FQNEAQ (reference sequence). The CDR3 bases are TGTGCCAGCAGCCCGCCCCGGGGGCGAGGAGAAAAACTGTTTTTT. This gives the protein CASSPPRGRGEKLFF.

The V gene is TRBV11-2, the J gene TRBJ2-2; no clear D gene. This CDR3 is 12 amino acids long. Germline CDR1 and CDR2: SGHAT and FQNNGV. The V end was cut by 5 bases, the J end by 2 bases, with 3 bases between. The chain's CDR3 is CASSRNTGELFF. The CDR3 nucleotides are TGTGCCAGCAGCCGAAACACCGGGGAGCTGTTTTTT.

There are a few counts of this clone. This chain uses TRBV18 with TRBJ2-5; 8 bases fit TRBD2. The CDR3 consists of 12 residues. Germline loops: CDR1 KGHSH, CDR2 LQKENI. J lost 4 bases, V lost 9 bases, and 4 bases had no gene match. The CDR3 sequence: CASLREAETQYF. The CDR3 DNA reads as TGTGCCAGTTTGCGGGAGGCAGAGACCCAGTACTTC.

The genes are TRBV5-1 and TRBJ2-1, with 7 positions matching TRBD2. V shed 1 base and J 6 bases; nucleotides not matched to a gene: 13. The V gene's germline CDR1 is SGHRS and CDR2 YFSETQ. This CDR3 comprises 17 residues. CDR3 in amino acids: CASSLIPDSLAANEQFF. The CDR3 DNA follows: TGCGCCAGCAGCTTGATCCCGGACTCTCTAGCGGCCAATGAGCAGTTCTTC. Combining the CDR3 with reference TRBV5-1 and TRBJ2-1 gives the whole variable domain KAGVTQTPRYLIKTRGQQVTLSCSPISGHRSVSWYQQTPGQGLQFLFEYFSETQRNKGNFPGRFSGRQFSNSRSEMNVSTLELGDSALYLCASSLIPDSLAANEQFFGPGTRLTVL.

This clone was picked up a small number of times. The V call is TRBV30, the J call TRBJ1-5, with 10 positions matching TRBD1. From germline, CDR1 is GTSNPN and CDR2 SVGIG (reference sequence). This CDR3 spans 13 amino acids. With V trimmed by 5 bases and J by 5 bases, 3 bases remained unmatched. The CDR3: CAWSTGGDQPQHF. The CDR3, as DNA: TGTGCCTGGTCGACAGGGGGCGATCAGCCCCAGCATTTT.

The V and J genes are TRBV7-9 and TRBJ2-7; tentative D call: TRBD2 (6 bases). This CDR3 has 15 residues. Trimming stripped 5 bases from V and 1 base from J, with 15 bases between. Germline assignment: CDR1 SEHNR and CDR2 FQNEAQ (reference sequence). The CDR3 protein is CASSPGGFGSYEQYF. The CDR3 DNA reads TGTGCCAGCAGCCCCGGGGGATTTGGATCCTACGAGCAGTACTTC.

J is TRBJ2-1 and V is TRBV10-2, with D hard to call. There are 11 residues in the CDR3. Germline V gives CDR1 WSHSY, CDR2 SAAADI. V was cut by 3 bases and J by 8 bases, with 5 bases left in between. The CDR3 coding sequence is TGCGCCAGCAGTGATATGGATGAGCAGTTCTTC. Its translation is CASSDMDEQFF.

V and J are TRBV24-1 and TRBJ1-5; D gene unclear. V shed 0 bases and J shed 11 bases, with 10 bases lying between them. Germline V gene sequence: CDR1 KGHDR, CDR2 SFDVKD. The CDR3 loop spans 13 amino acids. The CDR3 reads CATSDLQSNSQHF. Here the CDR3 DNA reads TGTGCCACCAGTGATTTGCAGTCAAACTCCCAGCATTTT.

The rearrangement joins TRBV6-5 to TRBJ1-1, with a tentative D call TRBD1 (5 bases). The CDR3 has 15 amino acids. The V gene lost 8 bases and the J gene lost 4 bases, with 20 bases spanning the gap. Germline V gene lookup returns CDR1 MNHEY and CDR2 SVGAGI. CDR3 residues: CASHSAGEGSTEAFF. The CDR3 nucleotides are TGTGCCAGCCACTCAGCGGGGGAAGGTAGCACTGAAGCTTTCTTT.

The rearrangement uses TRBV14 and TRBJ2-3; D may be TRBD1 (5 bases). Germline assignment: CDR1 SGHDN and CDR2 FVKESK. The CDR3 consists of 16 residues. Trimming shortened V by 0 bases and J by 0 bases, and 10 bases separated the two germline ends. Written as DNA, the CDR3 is TGTGCCAGCAGCCAAGATGGCGCAGGGAGCACAGATACGCAGTATTTT. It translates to CASSQDGAGSTDTQYF.

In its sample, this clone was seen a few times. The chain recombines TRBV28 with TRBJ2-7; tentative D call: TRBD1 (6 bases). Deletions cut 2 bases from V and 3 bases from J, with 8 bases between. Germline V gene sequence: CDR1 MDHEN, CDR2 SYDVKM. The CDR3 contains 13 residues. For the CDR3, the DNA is TGTGCCAGCAGTTTACACAGGGTCTACGAGCAGTACTTC. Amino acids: CASSLHRVYEQYF. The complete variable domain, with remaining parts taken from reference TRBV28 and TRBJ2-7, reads DVKVTQSSRYLVKRTGEKVFLECVQDMDHENMFWYRQDPGLGLRLIYFSYDVKMKEKGDIPEGYSVSREKKERFSLILESASTNQTSMYLCASSLHRVYEQYFGPGTRLTVT.

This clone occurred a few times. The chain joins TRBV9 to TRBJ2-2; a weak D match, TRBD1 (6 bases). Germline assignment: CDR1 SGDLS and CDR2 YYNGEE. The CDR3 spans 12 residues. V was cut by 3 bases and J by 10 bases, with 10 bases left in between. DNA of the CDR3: TGTGCCAGCAGCGCAGGGGTGGCGGAGCTGTTTTTT. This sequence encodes CASSAGVAELFF.

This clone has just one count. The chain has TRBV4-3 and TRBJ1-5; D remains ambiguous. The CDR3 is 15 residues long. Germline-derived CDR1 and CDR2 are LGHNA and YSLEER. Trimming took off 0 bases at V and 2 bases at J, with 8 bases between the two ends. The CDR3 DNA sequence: TGCGCCAGCAGCCAAGATATAACGGGCAATCAGCCCCAGCATTTT. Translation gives CASSQDITGNQPQHF.

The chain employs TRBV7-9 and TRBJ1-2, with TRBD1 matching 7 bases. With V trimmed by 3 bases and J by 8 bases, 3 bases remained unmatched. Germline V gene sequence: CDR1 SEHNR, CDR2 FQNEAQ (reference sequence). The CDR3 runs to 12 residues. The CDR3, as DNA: TGTGCCAGCAGCTTGGGACAGAACGGCTACACCTTC. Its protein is CASSLGQNGYTF.

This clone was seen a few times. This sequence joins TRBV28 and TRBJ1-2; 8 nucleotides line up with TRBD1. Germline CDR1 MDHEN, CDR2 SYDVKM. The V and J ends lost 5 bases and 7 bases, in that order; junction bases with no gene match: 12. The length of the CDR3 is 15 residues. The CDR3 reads CASSPSAGGVFGYTF. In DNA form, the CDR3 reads TGTGCCAGCAGTCCCTCGGCAGGGGGCGTCTTTGGCTACACCTTC.

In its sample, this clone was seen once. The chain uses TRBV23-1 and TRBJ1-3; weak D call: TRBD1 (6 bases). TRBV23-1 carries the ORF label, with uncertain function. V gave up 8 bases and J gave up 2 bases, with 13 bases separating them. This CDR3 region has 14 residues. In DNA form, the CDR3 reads TGCGCCAGCCGAACCCGGACAGCTGGAAACACCATATATTTT. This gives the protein CASRTRTAGNTIYF.

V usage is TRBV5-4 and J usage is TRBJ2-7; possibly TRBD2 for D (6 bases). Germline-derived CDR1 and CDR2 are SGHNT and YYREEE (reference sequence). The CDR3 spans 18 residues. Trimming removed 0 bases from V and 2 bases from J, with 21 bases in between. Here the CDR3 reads CASSLGKRRAGRAYEQYF. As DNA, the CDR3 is TGTGCCAGCAGCTTGGGAAAACGGAGGGCAGGCAGGGCCTACGAGCAGTACTTC.

For the CDR3, the DNA is TGTGCCAGCAGTTACTCGAAACGCCCGAGCTCCTACGAGCAGTACTTC. The encoded protein is CASSYSKRPSSYEQYF. The chain employs TRBV6-2 or TRBV6-3 and TRBJ2-7, with no clear D. This CDR3 has 16 residues. The germline V gene has CDR1 MNHEY and CDR2 SVGEGT. Trimming left V 0 bases short and J 0 bases short, with 12 bases between.

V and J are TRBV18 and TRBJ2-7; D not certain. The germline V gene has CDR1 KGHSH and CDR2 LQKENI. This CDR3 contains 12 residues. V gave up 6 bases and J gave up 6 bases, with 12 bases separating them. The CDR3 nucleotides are TGTGCCAGCTCTGGCGGCATTATCGAGCAGTACTTC. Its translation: CASSGGIIEQYF. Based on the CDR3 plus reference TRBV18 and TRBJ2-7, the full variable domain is NAGVMQNPRHLVRRRGQEARLRCSPMKGHSHVYWYRQLPEEGLKFMVYLQKENIIDESGMPKERFSAEFPKEGPSILRIQQVVRGDSAAYFCASSGGIIEQYFGPGTRLTVT.